This T cell receptor beta chain is from a study of blood T cell repertoires in COVID-19. Study summary: T cells, B-cell-depleted T cells, or PBMCs provided the cDNA or gDNA that served as material.

Two negative PCRs, clearance, or symptom resolution characterized the recovered Cohort 3 donors. Only in-frame clones appear in the TCRdb table, and some are missing; sequencing was by immunoSEQ multiplex PCR. This table holds a few hundred thousand clones, roughly 84% found once. This CDR3 comprises 16 residues. The germline gives CDR1 MNHEY, CDR2 SVGEGT. V was cut by 5 bases and J by 1 base, with 17 bases left in between. J is TRBJ1-2 and V is TRBV6-2 or TRBV6-3; D not certain. The sequence was collected from a woman under 40 who had recovered from COVID-19. Specimen: PBMCs or T cells enriched from blood (not recorded which). CDR3 DNA sequence: TGTGCCAGCAGTCGCCTCGCGGCAGTTCATAACTATGGCTACACCTTC. This codes for CASSRLAAVHNYGYTF.